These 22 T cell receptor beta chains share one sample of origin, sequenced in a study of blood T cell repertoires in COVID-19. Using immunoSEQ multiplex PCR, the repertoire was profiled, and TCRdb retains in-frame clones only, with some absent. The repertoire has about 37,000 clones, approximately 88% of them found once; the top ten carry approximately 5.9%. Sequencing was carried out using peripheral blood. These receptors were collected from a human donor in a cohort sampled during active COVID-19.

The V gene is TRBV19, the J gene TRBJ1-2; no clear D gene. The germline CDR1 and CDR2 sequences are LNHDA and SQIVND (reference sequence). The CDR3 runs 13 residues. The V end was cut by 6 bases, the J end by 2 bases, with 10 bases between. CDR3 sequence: CASSPGKNYGYTF. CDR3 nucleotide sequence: TGTGCCAGTAGCCCCGGTAAGAACTATGGCTACACCTTC. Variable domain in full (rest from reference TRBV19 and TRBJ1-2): DGGITQSPKYLFRKEGQNVTLSCEQNLNHDAMYWYRQDPGQGLRLIYYSQIVNDFQKGDIAEGYSVSREKKESFPLTVTSAQKNPTAFYLCASSPGKNYGYTFGSGTRLTVV.

CDR3 residues: CASHEGTIYTGELFF. The CDR3 bases are TGCGCCAGCCACGAAGGGACAATCTACACCGGGGAGCTGTTTTTT. V is TRBV5-1 and J is TRBJ2-2, with D possibly being TRBD1 (6 bases). Between the trimmed V and J ends, which lost 7 bases and 3 bases, there was a span of 16 bases. The CDR3 extends over 15 amino acids. Germline V gene data show CDR1 as SGHRS and CDR2 as YFSETQ.

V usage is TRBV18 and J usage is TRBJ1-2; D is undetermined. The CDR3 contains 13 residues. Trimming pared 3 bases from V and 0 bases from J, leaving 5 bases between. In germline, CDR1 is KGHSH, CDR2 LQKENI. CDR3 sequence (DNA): TGTGCCAGCTCACCGGGCCCTAACTATGGCTACACCTTC. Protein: CASSPGPNYGYTF. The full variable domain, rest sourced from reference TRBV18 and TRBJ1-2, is NAGVMQNPRHLVRRRGQEARLRCSPMKGHSHVYWYRQLPEEGLKFMVYLQKENIIDESGMPKERFSAEFPKEGPSILRIQQVVRGDSAAYFCASSPGPNYGYTFGSGTRLTVV.

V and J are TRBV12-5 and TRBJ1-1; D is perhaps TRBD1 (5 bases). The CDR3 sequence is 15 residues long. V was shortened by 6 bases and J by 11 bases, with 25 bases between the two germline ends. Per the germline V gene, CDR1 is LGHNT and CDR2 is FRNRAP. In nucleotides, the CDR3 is TGTGCTAGTGGGCCCGGCCGGGGGTTTAGGGTGGAGGCTTTCTTT. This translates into CASGPGRGFRVEAFF.

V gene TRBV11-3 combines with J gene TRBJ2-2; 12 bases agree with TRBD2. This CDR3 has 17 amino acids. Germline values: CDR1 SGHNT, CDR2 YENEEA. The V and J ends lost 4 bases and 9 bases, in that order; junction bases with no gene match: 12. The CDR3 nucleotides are TGTGCCAGCAGCTCCGATGGACTAGCGGGGCTGCACCGGGAGCTGTTTTTT. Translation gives CASSSDGLAGLHRELFF.

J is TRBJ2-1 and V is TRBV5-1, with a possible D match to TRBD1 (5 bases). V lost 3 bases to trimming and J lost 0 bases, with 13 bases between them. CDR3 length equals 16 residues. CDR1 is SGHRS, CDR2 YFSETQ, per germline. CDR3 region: CASSWARTNSYNEQFF. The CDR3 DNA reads TGCGCCAGCAGCTGGGCACGGACAAACTCCTACAATGAGCAGTTCTTC.

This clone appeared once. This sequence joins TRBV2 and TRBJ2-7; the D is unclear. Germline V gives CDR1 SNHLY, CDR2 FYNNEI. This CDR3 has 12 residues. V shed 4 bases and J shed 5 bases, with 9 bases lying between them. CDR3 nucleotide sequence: TGTGCCAGCAGTGTCGCGGTCCACGAGCAGTACTTC. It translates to CASSVAVHEQYF. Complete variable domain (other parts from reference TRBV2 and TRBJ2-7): EPEVTQTPSHQVTQMGQEVILRCVPISNHLYFYWYRQILGQKVEFLVSFYNNEISEKSEIFDDQFSVERPDGSNFTLKIRSTKLEDSAMYFCASSVAVHEQYFGPGTRLTVT.

The CDR3 DNA follows: TGTGCCAGCAGTCCCACAACTCGAGGCACTGAAGCTTTCTTT. Its translation: CASSPTTRGTEAFF. The chain combines TRBV2 with TRBJ1-1, with D unresolved. CDR3 length: 14 amino acids. Germline assignment: CDR1 SNHLY and CDR2 FYNNEI. Between the trimmed V and J ends, which lost 5 bases and 4 bases, there was a span of 14 bases.

CDR3 nucleotides: TGTGCCAGCAGCTACAGGGCTGGAAACACCATATATTTT. Translation gives CASSYRAGNTIYF. The genes are TRBV12-3 or TRBV12-4 and TRBJ1-3; perhaps TRBD1 as D (6 bases). With 6 bases removed from V and 2 bases from J, the gap between germline ends came to 8 bases. The CDR3 contains 13 residues.

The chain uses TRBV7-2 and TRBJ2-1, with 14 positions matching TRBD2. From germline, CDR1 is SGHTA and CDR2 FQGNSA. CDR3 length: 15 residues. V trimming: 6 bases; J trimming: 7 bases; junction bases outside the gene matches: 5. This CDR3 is CASRAGTSGGNEQFF. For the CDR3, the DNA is TGTGCCAGCAGAGCCGGGACTAGCGGGGGTAATGAGCAGTTCTTC.

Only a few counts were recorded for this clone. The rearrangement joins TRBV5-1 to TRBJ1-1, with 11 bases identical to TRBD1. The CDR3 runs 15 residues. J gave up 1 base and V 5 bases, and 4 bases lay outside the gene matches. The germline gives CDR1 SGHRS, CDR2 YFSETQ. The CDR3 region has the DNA TGCGCCAGCAGTCTGGGGACAGGGGGGAACACTGAAGCTTTCTTT. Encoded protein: CASSLGTGGNTEAFF.

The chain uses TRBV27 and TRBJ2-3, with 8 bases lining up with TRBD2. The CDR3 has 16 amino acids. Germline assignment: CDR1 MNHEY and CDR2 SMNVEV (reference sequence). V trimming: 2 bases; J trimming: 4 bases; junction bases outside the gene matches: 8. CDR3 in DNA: TGTGCCAGCAGTTTAAGTAGGGCGGGAGGACCAGATACGCAGTATTTT. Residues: CASSLSRAGGPDTQYF.

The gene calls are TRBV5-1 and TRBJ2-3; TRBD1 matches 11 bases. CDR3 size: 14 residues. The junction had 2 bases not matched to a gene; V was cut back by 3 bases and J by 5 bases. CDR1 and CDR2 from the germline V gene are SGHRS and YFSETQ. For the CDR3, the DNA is TGCGCCAGCAGCTCGGGACAGGGGGTAGATACGCAGTATTTT. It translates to CASSSGQGVDTQYF.

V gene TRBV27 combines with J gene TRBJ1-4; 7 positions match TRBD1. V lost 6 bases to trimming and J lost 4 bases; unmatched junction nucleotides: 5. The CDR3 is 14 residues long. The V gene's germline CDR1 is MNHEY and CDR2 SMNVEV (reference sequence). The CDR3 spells CASSKGQLNEKLFF. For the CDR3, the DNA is TGTGCCAGCAGCAAGGGACAGCTTAATGAAAAACTGTTTTTT.

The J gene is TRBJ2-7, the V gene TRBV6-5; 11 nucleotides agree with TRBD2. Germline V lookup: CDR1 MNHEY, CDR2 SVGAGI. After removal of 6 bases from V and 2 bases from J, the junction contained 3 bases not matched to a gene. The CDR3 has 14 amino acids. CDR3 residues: CASRKLAGAYEQYF. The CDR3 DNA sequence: TGTGCCAGCAGGAAACTAGCGGGAGCCTACGAGCAGTACTTC.

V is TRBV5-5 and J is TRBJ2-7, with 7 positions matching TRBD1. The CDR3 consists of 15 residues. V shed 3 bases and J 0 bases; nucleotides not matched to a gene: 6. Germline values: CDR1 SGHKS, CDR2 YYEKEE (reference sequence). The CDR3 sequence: CASSSPGTASYEQYF. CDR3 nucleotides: TGTGCCAGCAGCTCACCCGGGACAGCCTCCTACGAGCAGTACTTC.

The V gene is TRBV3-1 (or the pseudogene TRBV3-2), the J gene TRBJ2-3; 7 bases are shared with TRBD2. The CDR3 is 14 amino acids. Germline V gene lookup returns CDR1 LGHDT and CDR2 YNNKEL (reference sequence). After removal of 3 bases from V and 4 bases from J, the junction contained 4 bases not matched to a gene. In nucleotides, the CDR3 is TGTGCCAGCAGCCAGGGGGGGTTGCCAGATACGCAGTATTTT. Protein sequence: CASSQGGLPDTQYF.

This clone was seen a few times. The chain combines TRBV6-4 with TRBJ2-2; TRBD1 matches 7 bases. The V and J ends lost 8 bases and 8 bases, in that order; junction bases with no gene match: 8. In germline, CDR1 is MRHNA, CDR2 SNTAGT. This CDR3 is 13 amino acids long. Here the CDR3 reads CASSGQRAGELFF. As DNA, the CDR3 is TGTGCCAGCTCGGGACAGCGAGCAGGGGAGCTGTTTTTT.

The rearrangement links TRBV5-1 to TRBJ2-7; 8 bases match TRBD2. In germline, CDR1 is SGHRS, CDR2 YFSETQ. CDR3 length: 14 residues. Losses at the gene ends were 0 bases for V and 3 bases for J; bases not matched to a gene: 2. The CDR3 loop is CASSLDLAGYEQYF. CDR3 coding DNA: TGCGCCAGCAGCTTGGATCTAGCGGGCTACGAGCAGTACTTC.

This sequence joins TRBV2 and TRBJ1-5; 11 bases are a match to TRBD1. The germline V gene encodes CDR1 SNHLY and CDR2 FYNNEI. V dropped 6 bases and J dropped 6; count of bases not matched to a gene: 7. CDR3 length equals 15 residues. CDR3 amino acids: CASSDGQGAGQPQHF. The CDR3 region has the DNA TGTGCCAGCAGCGACGGACAGGGGGCAGGTCAGCCCCAGCATTTT.

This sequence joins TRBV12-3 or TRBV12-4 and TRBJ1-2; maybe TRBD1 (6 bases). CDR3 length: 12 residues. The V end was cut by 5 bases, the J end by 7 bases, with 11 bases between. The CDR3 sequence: CASSGGAGGYTF. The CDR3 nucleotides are TGTGCCAGCAGTGGGGGCGCGGGTGGCTACACCTTC.

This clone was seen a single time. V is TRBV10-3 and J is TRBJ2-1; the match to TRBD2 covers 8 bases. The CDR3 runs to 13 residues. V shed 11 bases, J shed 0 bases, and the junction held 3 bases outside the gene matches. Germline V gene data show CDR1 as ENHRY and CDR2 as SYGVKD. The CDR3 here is CAVLAVSYNEQFF. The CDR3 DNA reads TGTGCCGTACTAGCGGTCTCCTACAATGAGCAGTTCTTC.